The 9 T cell receptor beta chains below all came from one sample that was sequenced in a study of blood T cell repertoires in COVID-19 (dated by TCRdb to the early 2020s). The library was obtained by the immunoSEQ multiplex PCR assay. The clones in this table, taken by TCRdb from immuneACCESS, are in-frame only. Not every clone is retained; where verified, under half of the shortfall comes from an unresolved V gene, and the cause of the rest is unknown. Within this sample are a few hundred thousand clones, with about four fifths of them counted one time only. The ten largest clones take up around 5.1% of the sample. Specimen: PBMCs or T cells enriched from blood (not recorded which). The receptors derive from a woman aged 50 to 60 who had recovered from COVID-19.

The chain combines TRBV5-1 with TRBJ1-2; no clear D. Germline loops: CDR1 SGHRS, CDR2 YFSETQ. The CDR3 sequence is 14 residues long. Trimming took 2 bases from V and 6 from J, leaving 14 bases between them. Here the CDR3 DNA reads TGCGCCAGCAGCTTCGGGGAAATGAATGATGGCTACACCTTC. This gives the protein CASSFGEMNDGYTF.

The chain couples TRBV18 to TRBJ1-4; D call uncertain. Germline V gene lookup returns CDR1 KGHSH and CDR2 LQKENI. This CDR3 is built from 14 residues. V was cut by 1 base and J by 7 bases, with 10 bases left in between. The CDR3 DNA reads TGTGCCAGCTCACCACTCGGGTTTCCTGAAAAACTGTTTTTT. This sequence encodes CASSPLGFPEKLFF.

The gene calls are TRBV7-8 and TRBJ1-1, with D possibly being TRBD1 (6 bases). Between the trimmed V and J ends, which lost 5 bases and 2 bases, there was a span of 15 bases. The CDR3 contains 15 residues. Germline V lookup: CDR1 SGHVS, CDR2 FQNEAQ. The CDR3 bases are TGTGCCAGCAGCCCCCGGGGGGGGGCCAACACTGAAGCTTTCTTT. This encodes CASSPRGGANTEAFF.

The chain links TRBV2 to TRBJ1-1; 10 bases agree with TRBD1. This CDR3 is 13 amino acids long. With V trimmed by 7 bases and J by 4 bases, 3 bases remained unmatched. Germline-derived CDR1 and CDR2 are SNHLY and FYNNEI. CDR3 DNA sequence: TGTGCCAGCATTCGGACAGGGGGCACTGAAGCTTTCTTT. This sequence encodes CASIRTGGTEAFF. The full variable domain, in which reference TRBV2 and TRBJ1-1 provide the parts outside the CDR3, is EPEVTQTPSHQVTQMGQEVILRCVPISNHLYFYWYRQILGQKVEFLVSFYNNEISEKSEIFDDQFSVERPDGSNFTLKIRSTKLEDSAMYFCASIRTGGTEAFFGQGTRLTVV.

V usage is TRBV6-1 and J usage is TRBJ1-3, with no clear D. V was pared by 4 bases and J by 0 bases, with 13 bases between. CDR3 length equals 16 residues. CDR1 and CDR2 (germline): MNHNS, SASEGT. CDR3 loop: CASSGAGLPSGNTIYF. The CDR3 region has the DNA TGTGCCAGCAGTGGAGCGGGCCTCCCCTCTGGAAACACCATATATTTT.

V and J are TRBV27 and TRBJ1-1; 7 bases map to TRBD1. CDR1 and CDR2 (germline): MNHEY, SMNVEV (reference sequence). V was pared by 2 bases and J by 5 bases, with 5 bases of the junction left unmatched. This CDR3 region has 14 residues. The chain's CDR3 is CASSLKIRGTEAFF. As DNA, the CDR3 is TGTGCCAGCAGTTTAAAGATCAGGGGGACTGAAGCTTTCTTT.

V is TRBV30 and J is TRBJ2-1; 8 bases map to TRBD1. Germline trimming cut 3 bases from V and 1 base from J; bases unmatched to any gene: 5. CDR1 GTSNPN and CDR2 SVGIG come from the germline V gene (reference sequence). The CDR3 is 15 residues long. CDR3 amino acids: CAWSVGQGSYNEQFF. The DNA of the CDR3 is TGTGCCTGGAGCGTCGGACAGGGATCCTACAATGAGCAGTTCTTC.

V is TRBV28 and J is TRBJ1-2; D not resolved. This CDR3 comprises 13 residues. CDR1 MDHEN and CDR2 SYDVKM come from the germline V gene. Trimming took 6 bases from V and 1 from J, leaving 9 bases between them. The CDR3 is CASSHSNNYGYTF. The CDR3 coding sequence is TGTGCCAGCAGCCACAGTAATAACTATGGCTACACCTTC.

This clone was seen just once. The chain recombines TRBV5-1 with TRBJ1-2, with 8 nucleotides matching TRBD1. Per germline, CDR1 SGHRS and CDR2 YFSETQ. After removal of 0 bases from V and 5 bases from J, the junction contained 6 bases not matched to a gene. The CDR3 covers 15 residues. For the CDR3, the DNA is TGCGCCAGCAGCTTGGTGGGGGGACAGGAATATGGCTACACCTTC. Translating gives CASSLVGGQEYGYTF.